This TCR beta chain was profiled in a study of T cell repertoires in cytomegalovirus infection. Study-wide context: Recently identified HLA-C-restricted and well-studied HLA-B-restricted CMV epitopes were used. Through public TCR beta signatures, both CMV infection and matching HLA type were indicated.

The study's findings and limits: Adding up the frequency of public TCR beta families identified people who carried CMV plus the relevant HLA. What dominated the ex vivo response were HLA-C-restricted CMV-specific TCR beta clonotypes.

V was clipped by 5 bases and J by 5 bases; unmatched bases: 8. This CDR3 is built from 15 residues. Germline-derived CDR1 and CDR2 are SGHTS and YDEGEE. This clonotype was picked up a small number of times. As yet, its antigen is unknown. TCRdb re-analysed the reads in MiXCR, keeping a single row per CDR3 protein. The data contain 900,000 to 950,000 distinct CDR3 sequences, approximately 32% of them singletons. This material consisted of cultured CD8+ T cells from PBMCs, taken from culture after CMV antigen stimulation. The gene calls are TRBV5-8 and TRBJ2-5; 11 nucleotides align to TRBD2. This clonotype was sampled from a human donor in good health (CMV status not recorded). Some clones in this sample may be carry-over from other donors' samples. DNA of the CDR3: TGTGCCAGCAGGGGGACTAGCGGTTGGAGGGAGACCCAGTACTTC. It specifies CASRGTSGWRETQYF.